A single sample gave rise to the 6 T cell receptor beta chains below, sequenced in a study of beta chain features in type 1 diabetes. Study-level results: Within each of all four CD4+ subsets, Type 1 diabetes patients had TCRB CDR3s that were moderately but significantly shorter.

Reverse transcription of all isolated RNA meant that expressed TCRB transcripts were sequenced. TCRdb's copy holds only in-frame clones and misses some; the assay was immunoSEQ multiplex PCR. This table has roughly 730,000 clones, about an eighth appearing once. Antigens for these TCRs are unknown. The source material was naive CD4+ T cells from blood. All receptors derive from a man aged 18-30 years with type 1 diabetes.

Only a few counts were recorded for this clone. This chain links TRBV10-3 with TRBJ2-5; weak D call: TRBD1 (5 bases). Judging by the DNA end, TRBJ2-7 fits better; the J call may be wrong. The CDR3 runs 12 residues. Germline V CDR1 and CDR2: ENHRY, SYGVKD. As DNA, the CDR3 is TGTGCCATCAGTGTGGAACAGGACGAGCAGTACTTC. Translation: CAISVEQDEQYF.

The J gene is TRBJ2-6, the V gene TRBV28; D is unresolved. Trimming took off 5 bases at V and 0 bases at J, with 8 bases between the two ends. The V gene's germline CDR1 is MDHEN and CDR2 SYDVKM. The CDR3 length is 15 residues. CDR3 in amino acids: CASSADGSGANVLTF. The CDR3 DNA is TGTGCCAGCAGTGCCGATGGCTCTGGGGCCAACGTCCTGACTTTC.

This clone was recorded many times. This rearrangement joins TRBV29-1 to TRBJ1-2, with D possibly being TRBD1 (5 bases). The germline V gene has CDR1 SQVTM and CDR2 ANQGSEA. V was clipped by 7 bases and J by 4 bases, with 10 bases between them. The CDR3 contains 11 residues. The CDR3 region has the DNA TGCAGCGCGACAGACTTCTATGGCTACACCTTC. Protein sequence: CSATDFYGYTF.

This clone was counted a few times. Here the CDR3 DNA reads TGCGCCAGCAGCTTGACGGGGGGCGAAAACATTCAGTACTTC. It is translated as CASSLTGGENIQYF. The gene calls are TRBV5-1 and TRBJ2-4, with D tentatively TRBD2 (7 bases). This CDR3 comprises 14 residues. V was trimmed by 1 base and J by 5 bases, leaving 10 bases between them. The germline CDR1 and CDR2 sequences are SGHRS and YFSETQ.

The chain is built from TRBV18 and TRBJ2-7, with D possibly TRBD2 on 6 matching bases. Trimming removed 0 bases at V and 2 bases at J, with 11 bases between. CDR3 size: 15 residues. CDR1 KGHSH and CDR2 LQKENI come from the germline V gene. Written as DNA, the CDR3 is TGTGCCAGCTCACCACCAGGGACTCCCGCCTACGAGCAGTACTTC. This gives the protein CASSPPGTPAYEQYF.

This clone was observed a handful of times. The chain combines TRBV19 with TRBJ1-2, with a weak D call TRBD1 (6 bases). The germline gives CDR1 LNHDA, CDR2 SQIVND (reference sequence). This CDR3 region has 15 residues. The V gene lost 5 bases and the J gene lost 0 bases, with 13 bases spanning the gap. The CDR3, as DNA: TGTGCCAGTAGTGACGGACAGTCAACTAACTATGGCTACACCTTC. It yields the protein CASSDGQSTNYGYTF. Together with reference TRBV19 and TRBJ1-2, the CDR3 gives the full variable domain: DGGITQSPKYLFRKEGQNVTLSCEQNLNHDAMYWYRQDPGQGLRLIYYSQIVNDFQKGDIAEGYSVSREKKESFPLTVTSAQKNPTAFYLCASSDGQSTNYGYTFGSGTRLTVV.